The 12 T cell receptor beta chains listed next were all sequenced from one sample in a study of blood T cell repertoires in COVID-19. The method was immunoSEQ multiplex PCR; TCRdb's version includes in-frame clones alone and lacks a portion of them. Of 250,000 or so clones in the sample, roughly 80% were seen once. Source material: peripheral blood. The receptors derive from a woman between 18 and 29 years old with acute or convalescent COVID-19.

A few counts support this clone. The CDR3 nucleotides are TGTGCCAGTAGTGTGGCCCTTGAAAATCAGCCCCAGCATTTT. Protein product: CASSVALENQPQHF. The chain recombines TRBV19 with TRBJ1-5; D is unclear. Trimming pared 5 bases from V and 4 bases from J, leaving 12 bases between. Germline-derived CDR1 and CDR2 are LNHDA and SQIVND (reference sequence). The CDR3 length is 14 residues.

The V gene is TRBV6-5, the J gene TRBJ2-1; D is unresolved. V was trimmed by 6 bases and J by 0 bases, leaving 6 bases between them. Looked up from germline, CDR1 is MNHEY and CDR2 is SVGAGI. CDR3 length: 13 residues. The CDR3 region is CASSASSYNEQFF. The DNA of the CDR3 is TGTGCCAGCAGCGCGAGCTCCTACAATGAGCAGTTCTTC.

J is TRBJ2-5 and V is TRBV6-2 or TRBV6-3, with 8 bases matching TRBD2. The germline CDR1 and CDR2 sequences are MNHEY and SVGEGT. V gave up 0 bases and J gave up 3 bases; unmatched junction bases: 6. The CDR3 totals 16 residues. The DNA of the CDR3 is TGTGCCAGCAGTTACTCGCTAGCGGGCGGAAAAGAGACCCAGTACTTC. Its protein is CASSYSLAGGKETQYF.

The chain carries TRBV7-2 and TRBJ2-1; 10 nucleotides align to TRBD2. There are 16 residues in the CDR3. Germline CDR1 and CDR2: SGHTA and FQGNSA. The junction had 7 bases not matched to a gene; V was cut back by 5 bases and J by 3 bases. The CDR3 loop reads CASSLDASGSYNEQFF. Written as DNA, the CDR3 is TGTGCCAGCAGCCTAGACGCTAGCGGGAGCTACAATGAGCAGTTCTTC.

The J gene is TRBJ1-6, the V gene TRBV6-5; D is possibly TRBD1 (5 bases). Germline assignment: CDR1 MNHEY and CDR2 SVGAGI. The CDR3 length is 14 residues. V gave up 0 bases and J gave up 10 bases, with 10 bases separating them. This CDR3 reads CASSYSGGGSPLHF. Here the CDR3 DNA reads TGTGCCAGCAGTTACTCCGGGGGGGGATCACCCCTCCACTTT.

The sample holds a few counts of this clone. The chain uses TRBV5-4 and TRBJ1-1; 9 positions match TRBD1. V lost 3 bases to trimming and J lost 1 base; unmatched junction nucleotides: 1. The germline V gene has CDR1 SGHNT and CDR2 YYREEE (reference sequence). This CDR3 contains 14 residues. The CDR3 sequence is CASSWDRANTEAFF. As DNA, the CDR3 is TGTGCCAGCAGCTGGGACAGGGCGAACACTGAAGCTTTCTTT.

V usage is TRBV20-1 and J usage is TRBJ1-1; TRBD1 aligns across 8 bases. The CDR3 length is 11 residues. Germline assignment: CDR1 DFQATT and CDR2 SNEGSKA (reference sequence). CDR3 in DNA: TGCAGCACCCGGGACAGGAGTATGACTTTCTTT. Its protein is CSTRDRSMTFF.

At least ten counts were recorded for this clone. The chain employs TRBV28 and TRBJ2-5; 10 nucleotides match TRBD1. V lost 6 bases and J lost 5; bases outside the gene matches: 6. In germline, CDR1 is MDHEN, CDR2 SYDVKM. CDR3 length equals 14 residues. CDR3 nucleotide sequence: TGTGCCAGCAGCCTGACAGGGGGCGGGGAGACCCAGTACTTC. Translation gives CASSLTGGGETQYF. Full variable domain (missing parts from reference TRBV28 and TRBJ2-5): DVKVTQSSRYLVKRTGEKVFLECVQDMDHENMFWYRQDPGLGLRLIYFSYDVKMKEKGDIPEGYSVSREKKERFSLILESASTNQTSMYLCASSLTGGGETQYFGPGTRLLVL.

As DNA, the CDR3 is TGCGCCAGCAGCCAAGATGACCGAAGAGGAAAAGCTTTCTTT. Protein sequence: CASSQDDRRGKAFF. This sequence joins TRBV4-3 and TRBJ1-1; no reliable D call. The CDR3 is made up of 14 amino acids. V was clipped by 0 bases and J by 9 bases, with 14 bases between them. The germline V gene has CDR1 LGHNA and CDR2 YSLEER.

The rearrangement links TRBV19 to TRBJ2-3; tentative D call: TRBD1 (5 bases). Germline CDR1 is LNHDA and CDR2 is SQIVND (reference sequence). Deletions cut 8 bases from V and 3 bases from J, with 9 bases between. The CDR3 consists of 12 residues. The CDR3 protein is CASGAKTDTQYF. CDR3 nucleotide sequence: TGTGCCAGTGGGGCCAAAACAGATACGCAGTATTTT.

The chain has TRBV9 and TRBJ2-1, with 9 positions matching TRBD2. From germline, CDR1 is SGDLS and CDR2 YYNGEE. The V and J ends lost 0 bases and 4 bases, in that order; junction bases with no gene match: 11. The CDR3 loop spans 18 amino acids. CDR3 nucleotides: TGTGCCAGCAGCGTAGAGGGCAATAGCGGGAGAGTATACAATGAGCAGTTCTTC. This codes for CASSVEGNSGRVYNEQFF.

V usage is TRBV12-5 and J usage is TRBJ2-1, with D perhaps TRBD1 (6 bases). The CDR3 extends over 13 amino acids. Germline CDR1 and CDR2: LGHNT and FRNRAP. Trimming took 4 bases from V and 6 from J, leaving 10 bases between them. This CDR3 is CASGSTGGNEQFF. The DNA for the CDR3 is TGTGCTAGTGGTTCGACAGGAGGCAATGAGCAGTTCTTC.